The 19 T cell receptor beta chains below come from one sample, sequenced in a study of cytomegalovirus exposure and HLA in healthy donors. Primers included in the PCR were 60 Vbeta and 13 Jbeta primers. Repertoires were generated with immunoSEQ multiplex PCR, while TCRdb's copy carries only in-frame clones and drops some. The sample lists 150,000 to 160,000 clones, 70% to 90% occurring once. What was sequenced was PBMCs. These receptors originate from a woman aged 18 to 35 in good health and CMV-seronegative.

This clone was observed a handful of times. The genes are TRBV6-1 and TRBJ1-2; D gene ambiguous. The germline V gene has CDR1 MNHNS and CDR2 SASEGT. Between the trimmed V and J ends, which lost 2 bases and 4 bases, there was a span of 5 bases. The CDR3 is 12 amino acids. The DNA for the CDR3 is TGTGCCAGCAGTGAATTAGCCTATGGCTACACCTTC. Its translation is CASSELAYGYTF.

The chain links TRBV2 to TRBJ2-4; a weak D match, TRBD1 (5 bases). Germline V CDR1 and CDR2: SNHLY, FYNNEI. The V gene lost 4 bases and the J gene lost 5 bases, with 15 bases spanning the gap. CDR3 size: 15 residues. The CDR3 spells CASSAAWGWENIQYF. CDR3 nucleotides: TGTGCCAGCAGTGCCGCCTGGGGCTGGGAAAACATTCAGTACTTC.

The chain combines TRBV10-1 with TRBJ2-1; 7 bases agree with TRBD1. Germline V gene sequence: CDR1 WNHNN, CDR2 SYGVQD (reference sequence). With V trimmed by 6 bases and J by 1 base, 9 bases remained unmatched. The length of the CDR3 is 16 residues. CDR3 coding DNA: TGCGCCAGCAGCAGGCCGGGACAGACTTCCTACAATGAGCAGTTCTTC. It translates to CASSRPGQTSYNEQFF.

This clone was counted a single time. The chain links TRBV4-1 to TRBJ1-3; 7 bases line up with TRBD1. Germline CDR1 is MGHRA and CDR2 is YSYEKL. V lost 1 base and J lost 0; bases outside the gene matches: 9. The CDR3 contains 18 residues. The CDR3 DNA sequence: TGCGCCAGCAGCCAAGGGAGACAGGGCTCCATCTCTGGAAACACCATATATTTT. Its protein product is CASSQGRQGSISGNTIYF.

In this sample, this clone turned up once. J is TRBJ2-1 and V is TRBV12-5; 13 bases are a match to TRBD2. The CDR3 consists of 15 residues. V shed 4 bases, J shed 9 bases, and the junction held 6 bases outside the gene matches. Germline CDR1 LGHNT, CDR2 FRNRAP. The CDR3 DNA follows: TGTGCTAGTGGTTCGGGGACTAGCGGGAAGGGTGAGCAGTTCTTC. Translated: CASGSGTSGKGEQFF.

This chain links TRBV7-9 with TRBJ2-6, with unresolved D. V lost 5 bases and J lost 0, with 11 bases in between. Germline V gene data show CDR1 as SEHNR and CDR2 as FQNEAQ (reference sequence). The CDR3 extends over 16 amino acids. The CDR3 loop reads CASSVFSRSGANVLTF. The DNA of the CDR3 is TGTGCCAGCAGCGTTTTTTCCCGCTCTGGGGCCAACGTCCTGACTTTC.

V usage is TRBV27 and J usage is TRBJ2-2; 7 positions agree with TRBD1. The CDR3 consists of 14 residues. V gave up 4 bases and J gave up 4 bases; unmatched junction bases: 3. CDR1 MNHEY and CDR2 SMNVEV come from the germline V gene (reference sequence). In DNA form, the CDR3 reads TGTGCCAGCAGTTCCGGGACAGCCACCGGGGAGCTGTTTTTT. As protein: CASSSGTATGELFF.

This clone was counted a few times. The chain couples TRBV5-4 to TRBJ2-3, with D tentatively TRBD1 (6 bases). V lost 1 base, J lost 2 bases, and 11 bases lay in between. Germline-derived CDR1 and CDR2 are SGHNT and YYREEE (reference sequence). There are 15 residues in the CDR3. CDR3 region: CASSLTGPPTDTQYF. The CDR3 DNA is TGTGCCAGCAGCTTGACAGGGCCACCCACAGATACGCAGTATTTT. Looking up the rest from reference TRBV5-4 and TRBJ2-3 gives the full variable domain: ETGVTQSPTHLIKTRGQQVTLRCSSQSGHNTVSWYQQALGQGPQFIFQYYREEENGRGNFPPRFSGLQFPNYSSELNVNALELDDSALYLCASSLTGPPTDTQYFGPGTRLTVL.

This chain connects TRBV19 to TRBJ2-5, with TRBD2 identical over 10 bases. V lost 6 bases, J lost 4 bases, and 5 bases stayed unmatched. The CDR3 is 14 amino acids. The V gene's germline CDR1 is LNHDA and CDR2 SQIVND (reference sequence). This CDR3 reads CASSQRGGGETQYF. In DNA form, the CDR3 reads TGTGCCAGTAGCCAGCGGGGGGGCGGAGAGACCCAGTACTTC.

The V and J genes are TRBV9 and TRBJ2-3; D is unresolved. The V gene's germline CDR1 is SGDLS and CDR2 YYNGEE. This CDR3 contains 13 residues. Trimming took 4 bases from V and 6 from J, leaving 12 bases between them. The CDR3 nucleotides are TGTGCCAGCAGCTCCCCGACTGGTGATACGCAGTATTTT. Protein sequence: CASSSPTGDTQYF.

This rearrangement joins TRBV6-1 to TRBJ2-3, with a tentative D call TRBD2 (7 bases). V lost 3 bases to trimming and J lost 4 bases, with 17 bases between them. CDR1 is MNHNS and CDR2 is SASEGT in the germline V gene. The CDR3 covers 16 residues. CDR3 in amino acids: CASSEWDTGGPDTQYF. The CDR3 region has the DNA TGTGCCAGCAGTGAGTGGGACACGGGGGGACCAGATACGCAGTATTTT.

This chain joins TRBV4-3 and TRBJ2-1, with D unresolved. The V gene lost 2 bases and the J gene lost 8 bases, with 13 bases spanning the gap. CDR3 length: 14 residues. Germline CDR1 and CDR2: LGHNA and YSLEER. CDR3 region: CASSQSNPRDEQFF. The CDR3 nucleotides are TGCGCCAGCAGCCAATCTAACCCCCGAGATGAGCAGTTCTTC.

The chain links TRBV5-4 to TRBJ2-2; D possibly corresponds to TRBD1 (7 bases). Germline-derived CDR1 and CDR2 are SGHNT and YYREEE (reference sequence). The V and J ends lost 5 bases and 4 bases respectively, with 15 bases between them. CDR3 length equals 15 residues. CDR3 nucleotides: TGTGCCAGCAGAAAAAGACAGGGAGGCACCGGGGAGCTGTTTTTT. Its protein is CASRKRQGGTGELFF.

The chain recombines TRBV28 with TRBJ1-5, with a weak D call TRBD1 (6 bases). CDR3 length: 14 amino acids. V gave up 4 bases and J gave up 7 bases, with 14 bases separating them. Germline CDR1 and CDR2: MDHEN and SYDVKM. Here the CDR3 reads CASSSNSGHQPQHF. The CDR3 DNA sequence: TGTGCCAGCAGTTCAAACTCGGGACACCAGCCCCAGCATTTT.

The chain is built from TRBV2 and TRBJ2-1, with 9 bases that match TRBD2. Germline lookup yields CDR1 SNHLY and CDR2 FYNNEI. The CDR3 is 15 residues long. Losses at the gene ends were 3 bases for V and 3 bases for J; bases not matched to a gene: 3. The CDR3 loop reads CASSEGRGGYNEQFF. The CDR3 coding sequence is TGTGCCAGCAGTGAGGGGCGGGGGGGCTACAATGAGCAGTTCTTC.

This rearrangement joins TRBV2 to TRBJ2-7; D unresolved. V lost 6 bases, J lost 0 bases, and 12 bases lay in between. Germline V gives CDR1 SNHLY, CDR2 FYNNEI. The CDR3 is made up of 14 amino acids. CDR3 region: CASRSLRDSYEQYF. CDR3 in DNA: TGTGCCAGCAGGAGTCTTCGAGACTCCTACGAGCAGTACTTC.

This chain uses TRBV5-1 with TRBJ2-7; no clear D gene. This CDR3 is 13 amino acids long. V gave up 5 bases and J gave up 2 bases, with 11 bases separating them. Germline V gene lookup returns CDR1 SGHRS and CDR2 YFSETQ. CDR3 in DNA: TGCGCCAGCAGATTGACTCCCGCCTACGAGCAGTACTTC. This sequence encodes CASRLTPAYEQYF.

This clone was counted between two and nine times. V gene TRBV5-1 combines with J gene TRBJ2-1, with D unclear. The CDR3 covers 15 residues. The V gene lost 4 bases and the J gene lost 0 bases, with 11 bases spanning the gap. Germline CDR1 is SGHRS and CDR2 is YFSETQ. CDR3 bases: TGCGCCAGCAGCCGTCGATTGAGCTCCTACAATGAGCAGTTCTTC. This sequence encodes CASSRRLSSYNEQFF.

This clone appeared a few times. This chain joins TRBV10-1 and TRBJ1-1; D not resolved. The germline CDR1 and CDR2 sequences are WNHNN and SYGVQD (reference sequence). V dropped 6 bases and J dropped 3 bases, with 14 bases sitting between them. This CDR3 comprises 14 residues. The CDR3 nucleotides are TGCGCCAGCAGGGGAGATCCGGGCCACACTGAAGCTTTCTTT. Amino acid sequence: CASRGDPGHTEAFF.